This T cell receptor beta chain emerged from a study of T-cell reconstitution after alpha-beta-depleted transplantation in children. This clonotype was observed once. One end of the junction fails to match germline, which may point to a read error. Using unique molecular identifiers, the investigators prepared the TCRbeta library. MiXCR, applied by TCRdb to the PCR reads, yields one record per CDR3 protein. The top ten hold around 3.3% of the sample, which has about 540,000 distinct CDR3 sequences, approximately 16% seen once. The sequences come from PBMCs from the stem cell graft donor, collected from the stem cell graft. The source of this sequence is a human donor who donated a stem cell graft to a child with acute lymphoblastic leukemia.

The CDR3 DNA is TGCGCCAGCAGCCCTGAAGGTGGCTATGTCTACACCTTC. It codes for CASSPEGGYVYTF. The rearrangement joins TRBV5-1 to TRBJ1-2; D unclear. The CDR3 length is 13 residues. The V gene's germline CDR1 is SGHRS and CDR2 YFSETQ.